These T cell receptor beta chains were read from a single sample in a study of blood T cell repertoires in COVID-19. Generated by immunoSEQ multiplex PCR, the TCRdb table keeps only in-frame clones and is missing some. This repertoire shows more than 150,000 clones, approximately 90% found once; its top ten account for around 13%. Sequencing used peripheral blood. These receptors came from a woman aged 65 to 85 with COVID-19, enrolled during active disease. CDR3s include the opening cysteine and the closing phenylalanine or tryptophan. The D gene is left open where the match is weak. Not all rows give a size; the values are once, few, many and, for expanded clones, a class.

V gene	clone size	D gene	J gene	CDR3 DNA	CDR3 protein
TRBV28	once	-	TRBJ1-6	TGTGCCAGCAGTTTATTAGTCCTCAAGTGGAGTTCACCCCTCCACTTT	CASSLLVLKWSSPLHF
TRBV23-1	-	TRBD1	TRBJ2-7	TGCGCCAGCAGTCAGCACGCCCGGGACAGGGATCACTCCTACGAGCAGTACTTC	CASSQHARDRDHSYEQYF
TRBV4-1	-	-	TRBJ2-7	TGCGCCAGCAGCCAAGTCCTGGCACGGAGTGTCTACGAGCAGTACTTC	CASSQVLARSVYEQYF
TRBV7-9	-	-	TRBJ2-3	TGTGCCAGCAGCTTAGATCCGGGAAGCACAGATACGCAGTATTTT	CASSLDPGSTDTQYF
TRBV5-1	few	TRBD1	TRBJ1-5	TGCGCCAGCAGCTTGGCAGGACAGGGTGAGCCCCAGCATTTT	CASSLAGQGEPQHF
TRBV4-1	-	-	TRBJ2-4	TGCGCCAGCAGCCAAGTTTCCGGAGGGCTAGCCAAAAACATTCAGTACTTC	CASSQVSGGLAKNIQYF
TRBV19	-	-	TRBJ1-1	TGTGCCAGTACCGAAATAGGTGGGGGGACTGAAGCTTTCTTT	CASTEIGGGTEAFF
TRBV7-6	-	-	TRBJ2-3	TGTGCCAGCAGCTCAGACGGGACTCACGAGGCAGATACGCAGTATTTT	CASSSDGTHEADTQYF
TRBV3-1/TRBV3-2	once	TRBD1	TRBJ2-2	TGTGCCAGCAGCCAAAACAGGGGCAGTGGCACCGGGGAGCTGTTTTTT	CASSQNRGSGTGELFF
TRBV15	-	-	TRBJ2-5	TGTGCCACCAGCAGAGATGGCAGGCAAGAGACCCAGTACTTC	CATSRDGRQETQYF
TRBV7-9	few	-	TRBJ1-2	TGTGCCAGCAGCCTCCGGACAGCTACCTACTCTAACTATGGCTACACCTTC	CASSLRTATYSNYGYTF
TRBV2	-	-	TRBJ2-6	TGTGCCGGAGCCGTTTCACGCTCTGGGGCCAACGTCCTGACTTTC	CAGAVSRSGANVLTF
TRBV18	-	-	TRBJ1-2	TGTGCCAGCTCAGGCCGGCAGGGGAATGGCTACACCTTC	CASSGRQGNGYTF
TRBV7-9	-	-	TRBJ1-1	TGTGCCAGCAGCCAGGAGGGACGGTTGAACACTGAAGCTTTCTTT	CASSQEGRLNTEAFF
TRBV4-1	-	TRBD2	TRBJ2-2	TGCGCCAGCAGCCACGTACTAGCGGGGGGGTCGGGGGAGCTGTTTTTT	CASSHVLAGGSGELFF
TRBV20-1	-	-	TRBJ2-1	TGCAGTGCTAAGACTAGGCATGAGCAGTTCTTC	CSAKTRHEQFF
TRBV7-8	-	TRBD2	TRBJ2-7	TGTGCCAGCAGCACCAGACTAGCGGGAGAGAACGAGCAGTACTTC	CASSTRLAGENEQYF
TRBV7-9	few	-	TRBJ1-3	TGTGCCAGCAGCTTAGCGATGAGGGATGCTGGAAACACCATATATTTT	CASSLAMRDAGNTIYF
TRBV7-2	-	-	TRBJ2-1	TGTGCCAGCAGACCAACGGGACTCGACCCCTACAATGAGCAGTTCTTC	CASRPTGLDPYNEQFF
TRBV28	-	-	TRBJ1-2	TGTGCCAGCAGTTTTTCGCAGGGTGGCTACACCTTC	CASSFSQGGYTF
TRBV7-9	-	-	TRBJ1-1	TGTGCCAGCAGCTCGGAACAGGGAGGGGCTTTCTTT	CASSSEQGGAFF
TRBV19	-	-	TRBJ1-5	TGTGCCAGTACCCCGACGCGGGGGAATCAGCCCCAGCATTTT	CASTPTRGNQPQHF
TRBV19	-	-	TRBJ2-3	TGTGCCAGTAGTACCCGGAGGGTAACGGGCACAGATACGCAGTATTTT	CASSTRRVTGTDTQYF
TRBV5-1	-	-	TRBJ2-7	TGCGCCAGCAGCTTGGGTTCGTCCTACGAGCAGTACTTC	CASSLGSSYEQYF
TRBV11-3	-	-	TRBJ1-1	TGTGCCAGCAGCACCCAGGCGAACACTGAAGCTTTCTTT	CASSTQANTEAFF
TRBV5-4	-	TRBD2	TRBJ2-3	TGTGCCAGCAGCTTGATAAGCGGGAGGATGACAGATACGCAGTATTTT	CASSLISGRMTDTQYF